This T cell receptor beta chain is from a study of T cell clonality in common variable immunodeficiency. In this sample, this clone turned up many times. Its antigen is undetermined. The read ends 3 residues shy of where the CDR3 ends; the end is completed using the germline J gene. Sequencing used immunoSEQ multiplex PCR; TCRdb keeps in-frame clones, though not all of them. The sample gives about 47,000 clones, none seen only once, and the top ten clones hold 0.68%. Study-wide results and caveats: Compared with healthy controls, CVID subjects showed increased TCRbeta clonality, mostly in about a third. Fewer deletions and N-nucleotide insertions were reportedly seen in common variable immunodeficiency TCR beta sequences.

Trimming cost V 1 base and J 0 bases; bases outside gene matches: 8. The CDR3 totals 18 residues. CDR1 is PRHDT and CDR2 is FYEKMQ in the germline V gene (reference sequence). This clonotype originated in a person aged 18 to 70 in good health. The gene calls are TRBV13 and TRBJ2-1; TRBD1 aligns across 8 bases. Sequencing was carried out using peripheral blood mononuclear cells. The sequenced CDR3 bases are TGTGCCAGCAGCTTAGCCCGACAGGGGCCCCTCTCCTACAATGAG. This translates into CASSLARQGPLSYNE. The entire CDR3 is CASSLARQGPLSYNEQFF.